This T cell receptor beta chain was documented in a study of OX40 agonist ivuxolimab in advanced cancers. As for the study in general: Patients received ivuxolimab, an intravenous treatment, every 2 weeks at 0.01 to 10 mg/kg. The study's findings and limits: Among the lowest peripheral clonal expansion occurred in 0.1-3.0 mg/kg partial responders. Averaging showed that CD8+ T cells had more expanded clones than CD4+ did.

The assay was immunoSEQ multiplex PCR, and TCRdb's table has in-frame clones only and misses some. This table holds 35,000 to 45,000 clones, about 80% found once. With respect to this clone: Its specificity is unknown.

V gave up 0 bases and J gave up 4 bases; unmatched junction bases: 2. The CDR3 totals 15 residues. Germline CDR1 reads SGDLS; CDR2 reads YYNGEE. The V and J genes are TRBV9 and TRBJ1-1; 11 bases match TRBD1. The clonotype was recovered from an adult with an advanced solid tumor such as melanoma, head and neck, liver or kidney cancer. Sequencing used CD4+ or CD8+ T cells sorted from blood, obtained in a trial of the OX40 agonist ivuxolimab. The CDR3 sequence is CASSVGGTGGTEAFF. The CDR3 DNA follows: TGTGCCAGCAGCGTAGGGGGGACAGGGGGCACTGAAGCTTTCTTT. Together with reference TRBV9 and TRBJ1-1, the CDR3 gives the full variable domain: DSGVTQTPKHLITATGQRVTLRCSPRSGDLSVYWYQQSLDQGLQFLIQYYNGEERAKGNILERFSAQQFPDLHSELNLSSLELGDSALYFCASSVGGTGGTEAFFGQGTRLTVV.